This is a list of T cell receptor beta chains from one sample in a study of cytomegalovirus exposure and HLA in healthy donors. Using immunoSEQ multiplex PCR, the repertoire was profiled, and TCRdb retains in-frame clones only, with some absent. The sample includes around 150,000 clones, approximately 71% of them seen just once. What was sequenced was PBMCs. The receptors derive from a man under 40 in good health and CMV-seronegative. The CDR3 runs from the conserved cysteine through the conserved F or W. The order of the fields is V gene, J gene, CDR3 protein.

TRBV5-1	TRBJ2-4	CASSRVGAKNIQYF
TRBV7-2	TRBJ2-1	CASSPYGNEQFF
TRBV30	TRBJ1-1	CAWSVRMWGAEAFF
TRBV19	TRBJ1-5	CASSISGGGNQPQHF
TRBV15	TRBJ2-5	CATSSADRGETQYF
TRBV10-1	TRBJ2-1	CASASGLYNEQFF
TRBV9	TRBJ2-1	CASSSRGLAGAGEQFF
TRBV5-1	TRBJ1-5	CASSAGGAGSNQPQHF
TRBV23-1	TRBJ2-4	CASSQSDGQVDRPLAKNIQYF
TRBV30	TRBJ2-5	CAWSLAGGEETQYF
TRBV19	TRBJ1-1	CASSMGQGGTEAFF
TRBV2	TRBJ2-7	CASRELAGPFYEQYF
TRBV5-1	TRBJ2-7	CASSLGLAGVTYEQYF
TRBV18	TRBJ1-1	CASRSGNMNTEAFF
TRBV4-1	TRBJ2-5	CASSQALSLLAGKETQYF
TRBV19	TRBJ1-1	CASSISRQGRYTEAFF
TRBV9	TRBJ2-5	CASSVEGGQETQYF
TRBV10-3	TRBJ2-7	CAISAEQGNYYGEQYF
TRBV6-1	TRBJ1-1	CASSEMTGKAFF
TRBV29-1	TRBJ2-3	CSAPGTSGRPDTQYF
TRBV6-1	TRBJ1-2	CASSEAGGREFRYGYTF
TRBV7-9	TRBJ2-7	CASRHGQGSTTMPYEYF
TRBV9	TRBJ2-7	CASSEGTALYEQYF
TRBV12-5	TRBJ2-7	CASGFDRGADEQYF
TRBV5-6	TRBJ1-5	CASSLYGGDQPQHF
TRBV27	TRBJ2-7	CASRGESYEQYF
TRBV6-4	TRBJ1-4	CASSDEQTSTNEKLFF
TRBV5-1	TRBJ2-4	CASSLRQGADIQYF
TRBV5-1	TRBJ2-1	CASSPSGRDNEQFF
TRBV5-6	TRBJ2-1	CASSFSRGEVLNEQFF
TRBV10-3	TRBJ2-2	CAIKGGSDGELFF
TRBV15	TRBJ1-2	CATRKQGERGYTF
TRBV5-1	TRBJ2-3	CASSLVGGRATDTQYF
TRBV9	TRBJ2-3	CASSISGSPDTQYF
TRBV7-3	TRBJ2-3	CASSRFGLREMTDTQYF
TRBV7-3	TRBJ2-3	CASSTGLAGTDTQYF
TRBV10-3	TRBJ2-7	CAISGSGTGNVGEQYF
TRBV9	TRBJ2-1	CASSVAGSGSPYEQFF
TRBV27	TRBJ1-1	CASRTRGVTRAFF
TRBV14	TRBJ2-7	CASSRRTGASGEQYF
TRBV18	TRBJ2-1	CASSPTTGTSGDNEQFF
TRBV7-3	TRBJ2-3	CASSLIPSTDTQYF
TRBV5-1	TRBJ2-1	CASSWGWSGSLSNEQFF
TRBV5-1	TRBJ2-7	CASSPETDHYEQYF
TRBV12-5	TRBJ1-2	CASGLAQGGYGYTF
TRBV11-2	TRBJ2-7	CASSLNTGISYEQYF
TRBV11-2	TRBJ1-1	CASSPQTGTEAFF
TRBV5-4	TRBJ2-3	CASSLGLATSTDTQYF
TRBV6-5	TRBJ1-5	CASSADSENQPQHF
TRBV6-5	TRBJ1-2	CASSDLGGGYTF
TRBV4-1	TRBJ1-2	CASSHSGRRGDGYTF
TRBV6-1	TRBJ2-5	CASRGADREAQYF
TRBV11-2	TRBJ1-3	CASTGTQGALSSGNTIYF
TRBV5-1	TRBJ2-1	CASSLVQGGVEQFF
TRBV4-1	TRBJ2-3	CASSPPRIAGEYTDTQYF
TRBV27	TRBJ2-3	CASSFLTSGGTDTQYF
TRBV5-1	TRBJ2-1	CASSLGVAGVGQNEQFF
TRBV19	TRBJ1-5	CASSIFTANQPQHF
TRBV7-2	TRBJ1-5	CASSRQYDQPQHF
TRBV5-1	TRBJ2-1	CASSENPTSGRGEQFF